This T cell receptor (beta chain) was captured in a study of response to subunit inactivated influenza vaccine. TCRdb used MiXCR to reprocess the RT-PCR reads, holding one entry per CDR3 protein. In the table there are 590,000 or so distinct CDR3 sequences, 12% to 15% of which are singletons. The sample holds a few counts of this clonotype. The antigen is undetermined. Germline lookup yields CDR1 SGHTA and CDR2 FQGNSA. The CDR3 extends over 15 amino acids. Trimming took off 3 bases at V and 7 bases at J, with 19 bases between the two ends. The study, taken as a whole, reports: Each seasonal influenza vaccination, the authors suggested, recruits few new T cells.

The chain uses TRBV7-2 and TRBJ2-7; D possibly corresponds to TRBD2 (7 bases). Sequences were derived from PBMCs from blood, sampled around 14 days before vaccination. This clonotype was sampled from a man in his forties or fifties who received an inactivated influenza vaccine. Written as DNA, the CDR3 is TGTGCCAGCAGCTTGGAGGGGGGACTAAACTATGAGCAGTACTTC. Its translation: CASSLEGGLNYEQYF.